This T cell receptor beta chain is from a study of CD8+ T cells in alopecia areata. Study-level findings and limits: Higher clonality and more expanded CD8+ clones appeared in lesional than normal scalp.

With regard to this clone: Its target is unknown.

As the sequencing template, cDNA was produced by extracting RNA and reverse transcribing it. Assay used: immunoSEQ multiplex PCR; TCRdb lists only in-frame clones, some missing. Counted here are about 92,000 clones, roughly 45% occurring once; the ten biggest clones make up less than 20%. Per the germline V gene, CDR1 is SGHDT and CDR2 is YYEEEE. Trimming stripped 2 bases from V and 2 bases from J, with 11 bases between. This CDR3 spans 16 amino acids. Regarding treatment: oral pan-JAK inhibitor, 5-10 mg twice daily. The rearrangement links TRBV5-6 to TRBJ2-6, with D possibly TRBD2 on 6 matching bases. The TCR was taken from a human donor with alopecia areata. Sequences were derived from CD8+ T cells sorted from blood, sampled at week 24, from a patient treated with tofacitinib. The CDR3 reads CASSLDGRTGANVLTF. The CDR3 DNA reads as TGTGCCAGCAGCTTAGACGGGAGAACTGGGGCCAACGTCCTGACTTTC.